This T cell receptor beta chain was sequenced in a study of control samples from healthy donors and cancer patients. Repertoires were generated with immunoSEQ multiplex PCR, while TCRdb's copy carries only in-frame clones and drops some. The sample lists about 120,000 clones; 88% were seen once. CDR1 is KGHSH, CDR2 LQKENI, per germline. Trimming cost V 1 base and J 0 bases; bases outside gene matches: 6. The CDR3 covers 17 residues. Sequenced: blood. This clonotype originated in a woman between 70 and 85 years old in good health. The J gene is TRBJ1-5, the V gene TRBV18, with 7 bases aligning to TRBD1. The CDR3 reads CASSPQGTGDSNQPQHF. The CDR3 DNA reads as TGTGCCAGCTCACCACAGGGTACAGGGGATAGCAATCAGCCCCAGCATTTT.